This is a list of T cell receptor beta chains from one sample in a study of naive and memory T cell subsets. TCRdb passed the UMI-ligation and nested PCR reads through MiXCR, listing each CDR3 protein once. Of over 90,000 distinct CDR3 sequences in the sample, approximately 10% were seen once. Sequencing used naive CD4+ T cells from blood. Receptor source: a human donor in good health. Each CDR3 is given with its conserved first and last residue. Each record gives: J gene, clone size, V gene, D gene, CDR3 DNA, CDR3 protein. The D gene is left open where the match is weak. Clone size, where shown, is once, few, many, or a class for clones that have expanded.

>TRBJ2-1|NA|TRBV24-1|NA
TGTGCCACCAGTGACCCTGGGAATGAGCAGTTCTTC
CATSDPGNEQFF
>TRBJ1-1|NA|TRBV7-2|NA
TGTGCCAGCAGCTTACAGCCGAACACTGAAGCTTTCTTT
CASSLQPNTEAFF
>TRBJ2-6|NA|TRBV20-1|TRBD1
TGCAGTGCCACGGGACAGGGCGCTCTCTCTGGGGCCAACGTCCTGACTTTC
CSATGQGALSGANVLTF
>TRBJ1-4|NA|TRBV12-3/TRBV12-4|NA
TGTGCCAGCAGTTTCCAGGGCTTTGGTGAAAAACTGTTTTTT
CASSFQGFGEKLFF
>TRBJ1-1|few|TRBV14|NA
TGTGCCAGCAGCCGACTGGGCGTGTTGAACACTGAAGCTTTCTTT
CASSRLGVLNTEAFF
>TRBJ2-7|few|TRBV20-1|TRBD2
TGCAGTGCCAGGTGGCGGGGGGGCCTTTACGAGCAGTACTTC
CSARWRGGLYEQYF
>TRBJ1-1|NA|TRBV7-6|NA
TGTGCCAGCAGCCCATCGGGACAAAACACTGAAGCTTTCTTT
CASSPSGQNTEAFF
>TRBJ2-1|NA|TRBV30|NA
TGTGCCTGGAGCCGGGCCTCCAATGAGCAGTTCTTC
CAWSRASNEQFF
>TRBJ2-3|many|TRBV28|TRBD2
TGTGCCAGCAGTTCTGCTGGGGCGGGAGACTCAGATACGCAGTATTTT
CASSSAGAGDSDTQYF
>TRBJ2-5|NA|TRBV5-4|TRBD1
TGTGCCAGCAGCTACGCCGGGACAGGGGCAGAGACCCAGTACTTC
CASSYAGTGAETQYF
>TRBJ2-7|few|TRBV25-1|TRBD2
TGTGCCAGCAGTGAAGGGGGGAGGGACGAGCAGTACTTC
CASSEGGRDEQYF
>TRBJ2-1|many|TRBV24-1|NA
TGTGCCACCAGTGGGTCGTGGGTGGATGAGCAGTTCTTC
CATSGSWVDEQFF
>TRBJ1-2|few|TRBV9|NA
TGTGCCAGCAGCGTAGACCCAGCAGGGCCCGGCTACACCTTC
CASSVDPAGPGYTF
>TRBJ2-7|NA|TRBV5-4|NA
TGTGCCAGCAGCCCGGCCGGGGCCAGTGGGTCCTACGAGCAGTACTTC
CASSPAGASGSYEQYF
>TRBJ1-1|NA|TRBV7-9|NA
TGTGCCAGCAGCCCAAAGAGTATCGGGGGTGAGATGAACACTGAAGCTTTCTTT
CASSPKSIGGEMNTEAFF
>TRBJ2-7|many|TRBV29-1|NA
TGCAGCGTTGTAGGGGGCTACGAGCAGTACTTC
CSVVGGYEQYF
>TRBJ2-1|NA|TRBV30|NA
TGTGCCTGGAGTTCCACAGGGAATGAGCAGTTCTTC
CAWSSTGNEQFF
>TRBJ2-3|NA|TRBV5-1|NA
TGCGCCAGCAGCCACGGCACAGTGGCAGATACGCAGTATTTT
CASSHGTVADTQYF
>TRBJ1-2|few|TRBV5-4|NA
TGTGCCAGCAGCTTGGGAACAGAGTATGGCTACACCTTC
CASSLGTEYGYTF
>TRBJ1-1|many|TRBV7-9|NA
TGTGCCAGCAGCAAAGGACTGCCGAACACTGAAGCTTTCTTT
CASSKGLPNTEAFF
>TRBJ1-1|NA|TRBV5-1|NA
TGCGCCAGCAGCTTGGCCCTGGGAACTGAAGCTTTCTTT
CASSLALGTEAFF
>TRBJ2-2|many|TRBV7-6|NA
TGTGCCAGCAGCTTACAGGGCCGGTCAGTAACCGGGGAGCTGTTTTTT
CASSLQGRSVTGELFF
>TRBJ2-3|few|TRBV30|NA
TGTGCCTGGAGTGTAGTAGCCGCGGCTACGCAGTATTTT
CAWSVVAAATQYF
>TRBJ2-3|many|TRBV29-1|NA
TGCAGCGTTGAAGGTCTAGCATCAGGGACGCAGTATTTT
CSVEGLASGTQYF
>TRBJ2-5|few|TRBV29-1|TRBD1
TGCAGCGTTGAGGACAGGGGATTGGAGACCCAGTACTTC
CSVEDRGLETQYF
>TRBJ1-5|few|TRBV19|NA
TGTGCCAGTAGGGCAGTCTATCAGCCCCAGCATTTT
CASRAVYQPQHF
>TRBJ2-1|NA|TRBV6-2/TRBV6-3|TRBD2
TGTGCCGGTCATGATAGCGGGAGGGCCCATGAGCAGTTCTTC
CAGHDSGRAHEQFF
>TRBJ2-5|NA|TRBV6-5|TRBD1
TGTGCCAGCAGTCAAGACAGGGTATCCTGGGAGACCCAGTACTTC
CASSQDRVSWETQYF
>TRBJ1-4|many|TRBV27|NA
TGTGCCAGCAGTTTGGGGTACAGCGCTAATGAAAAACTGTTTTTT
CASSLGYSANEKLFF
>TRBJ2-6|few|TRBV11-2|TRBD1
TGTGCCAGCAGCTCTGGGGACAGGGCCGGGGCCAACGTCCTGACTTTC
CASSSGDRAGANVLTF
>TRBJ2-1|NA|TRBV29-1|TRBD1
TGCAGCGCGGCGGGACAGGGAAAGAATGAGCAGTTCTTC
CSAAGQGKNEQFF
>TRBJ2-3|many|TRBV28|NA
TGTGCCAGCAGTCCATCACAGTGGGTCTCAGATACGCAGTATTTT
CASSPSQWVSDTQYF
>TRBJ1-2|few|TRBV9|NA
TGTGCCAGCAGCGCAACCATTTCCCAACAGGGCGTCGGAGGCTACACCTTC
CASSATISQQGVGGYTF
>TRBJ1-1|NA|TRBV6-2/TRBV6-3|NA
TGTGCCAGCAGAGGACCCCCGTACAGGGATACATCTGTAGCTTTCTTT
CASRGPPYRDTSVAFF
>TRBJ1-6|many|TRBV5-5|NA
TGTGCCAGCAGCTTGAGGTTCACTTCCTCCTATAATTCACCCCTCCACTTT
CASSLRFTSSYNSPLHF
>TRBJ1-4|many|TRBV20-1|NA
TGCAGTGCTGGGGGGGGATCTAATGAAAAACTGTTTTTT
CSAGGGSNEKLFF
>TRBJ1-6|few|TRBV7-2|TRBD1
TGTGCCAGCAGATTCACCCCCGGGACAGGGGAATCACCCCTCCACTTT
CASRFTPGTGESPLHF
>TRBJ2-2|few|TRBV7-8|NA
TGTGCCAGCAGCTTAGCTCCAGCGCGAGGCACCGGGGAGCTGTTTTTT
CASSLAPARGTGELFF
>TRBJ1-2|few|TRBV7-2|NA
TGTGCCAGCAGCCCCAATGGTGACAGGAGCTATGGCTACACCTTC
CASSPNGDRSYGYTF
>TRBJ2-7|NA|TRBV6-2/TRBV6-3|NA
TGTGCCAGCAGTTACCCCAGGGGGGTACCTTACGAGCAGTACTTC
CASSYPRGVPYEQYF
>TRBJ2-1|few|TRBV3-1|NA
TGTGCCAGCAGCCAAGTTAGGATGGGGCAGTTCTTC
CASSQVRMGQFF
>TRBJ2-1|NA|TRBV12-3/TRBV12-4|NA
TGTGCCAGCAGTCGTCAAGACAGGAGGTTCTACAATGAGCAGTTCTTC
CASSRQDRRFYNEQFF
>TRBJ1-2|NA|TRBV20-1|NA
TGCAGTGCTGGACAGAATTACTATGGCTACACCTTC
CSAGQNYYGYTF
>TRBJ2-3|many|TRBV6-5|NA
TGTGCCAGCAGGGGCCGGAGGGGACCAGATACGCAGTATTTT
CASRGRRGPDTQYF
>TRBJ2-7|few|TRBV20-1|NA
TGCAGTGCTAGCTCCGGGAGCCCCTCCGAGCAGTACTTC
CSASSGSPSEQYF
>TRBJ2-3|NA|TRBV7-2|NA
TGTGCCAGCAGCTTAGTGGGGGGGCCTTTCTCAGATACGCAGTATTTT
CASSLVGGPFSDTQYF
>TRBJ2-1|few|TRBV6-2/TRBV6-3|TRBD1
TGTGCCAGCACCCAAGGACAGGGAAGGTTCTTC
CASTQGQGRFF
>TRBJ1-1|NA|TRBV7-2|TRBD1
TGTGCCAGCAGCCTAGGACAGGGGCAAGGGATAGAAGCTTTCTTT
CASSLGQGQGIEAFF
>TRBJ2-7|few|TRBV4-1|NA
TGCGCCAGCAGCCAAGAATTGGTTTTGAAGGGTGAGACCGCGCGGGCCTACGAGCAGTACTTC
CASSQELVLKGETARAYEQYF
>TRBJ1-5|few|TRBV29-1|NA
TGCAGCGGTAGCCCCCAGCGGGGGATTCAGCCCCAGCATTTT
CSGSPQRGIQPQHF
>TRBJ2-7|NA|TRBV25-1|NA
TGTGCCAGCAGTGAATACGGGGCGAGCCCCTACGAGCAGTACTTC
CASSEYGASPYEQYF
>TRBJ2-5|few|TRBV5-5|TRBD2
TGTGCCAGCAGCTTGTTCCTAGCGGGAGCTCAAGAGACCCAGTACTTC
CASSLFLAGAQETQYF
>TRBJ1-5|few|TRBV7-2|NA
TGTGCCAGCAGCCCCTACCTTGGACCGAACAATCAGCCCCAGCATTTT
CASSPYLGPNNQPQHF
>TRBJ1-5|few|TRBV7-6|TRBD1
TGTGCCAGCAGCTTATCGTCAGGGGGCAGGAATCAGCCCCAGCATTTT
CASSLSSGGRNQPQHF
>TRBJ2-3|many|TRBV12-3/TRBV12-4|NA
TGTGCCAGCAGTTTAACCTCGGACAGCCTACAGTATTTT
CASSLTSDSLQYF
>TRBJ1-1|once|TRBV7-9|TRBD1
TGTGCCAGCAGCTTGGGCCACACAGGGGGCCGCACTGAAGCTTTCTTT
CASSLGHTGGRTEAFF
>TRBJ2-1|few|TRBV7-6|TRBD2
TGTGCCAGCAGCTTTCGGACTAGCGGGAGTGGTGAGCAGTTCTTC
CASSFRTSGSGEQFF
>TRBJ2-7|many|TRBV29-1|TRBD2
TGCAGCGTTGAGACTCTTAGCGGGAGCCCAACCTACGAGCAGTACTTC
CSVETLSGSPTYEQYF
>TRBJ2-7|many|TRBV7-2|TRBD2
TGTGCCAGCAGCCCCCTTAGGACTAGCGGGAGGTCCTACGAGCAGTACTTC
CASSPLRTSGRSYEQYF
>TRBJ1-1|NA|TRBV18|NA
TGTGCCAGCTCACCAGGAGTGAACACTGAAGCTTTCTTT
CASSPGVNTEAFF